The rows below give T cell receptor beta chains drawn from one sample of a study of CD8 T cells in ankylosing spondylitis. TCRdb independently ran MiXCR on the 5' RACE reads; one entry per CDR3 protein. Altogether about 150,000 distinct CDR3 sequences are present, roughly 44% being singletons, with the ten largest covering 13% to 15%. The sample comprised synovial fluid, either unsorted or a sorted T cell fraction (not recorded which). The receptors originated from a male donor with ankylosing spondylitis. The CDR3 runs from the conserved cysteine through the conserved F or W. The D gene is left open where the match is weak. The listing skips clone size in some rows; elsewhere it reads once, few, many or a size class.

- TRBJ2-7 TRBV4-1 TRBD2 CASSLRTSGSYEQYF TGCGCCAGCAGCCTTCGGACTAGCGGGAGCTACGAGCAGTACTTC
few TRBJ2-2 TRBV6-4 TRBD2 CASSVAGTSGTGELFF TGTGCCAGCAGTGTCGCCGGGACTAGCGGCACCGGGGAGCTGTTTTTT
- TRBJ1-1 TRBV15 - CATSRDWTVTMNTEAFF TGTGCCACCAGCAGAGATTGGACAGTGACCATGAACACTGAAGCTTTCTTT
few TRBJ2-7 TRBV4-1 - CASSQYRYSEDEQYF TGCGCCAGCAGCCAATATCGCTATTCAGAGGACGAGCAGTACTTC
- TRBJ2-7 TRBV5-6 - CASSLAVSRFLDEQYF TGTGCCAGCAGTCTGGCTGTTTCGCGGTTCCTTGACGAGCAGTACTTC
- TRBJ2-1 TRBV3-1 - CASSQDCRNNEQFF TGTGCCAGCAGCCAAGACTGCAGAAACAATGAGCAGTTCTTC
once TRBJ1-2 TRBV7-9 - CASSLDVGVGPYGYTF TGTGCCAGCAGCTTGGACGTAGGGGTTGGCCCCTATGGCTACACCTTC
few TRBJ1-5 TRBV12-3/TRBV12-4 - CASSWTSSNQPQHF TGTGCCAGCAGTTGGACGAGCAGCAATCAGCCCCAGCATTTT
- TRBJ1-5 TRBV28 - CASRREKGIYSNQPQHF TGTGCCAGCAGGCGGGAGAAAGGGATATATAGCAATCAGCCCCAGCATTTT
- TRBJ1-5 TRBV2 TRBD1 CASSEGRTGGSDQPQHF TGTGCCAGCAGTGAAGGGAGGACAGGGGGCTCTGACCAGCCCCAGCATTTT
once TRBJ2-3 TRBV6-5 - CASSYKYTDTQYF TGTGCCAGCAGTTACAAGTACACAGATACGCAGTATTTT
- TRBJ2-2 TRBV3-1 - CASSQGLRAYTGELFF TGTGCCAGCAGCCAAGGCCTCAGGGCGTACACCGGGGAGCTGTTTTTT
- TRBJ2-1 TRBV12-3/TRBV12-4 TRBD2 CASSPGLVFGEQFF TGTGCCAGCAGTCCGGGACTAGTTTTTGGTGAGCAGTTCTTC
once TRBJ2-1 TRBV6-2/TRBV6-3 TRBD2 CASSYVGLASYNEQFF TGTGCCAGCAGTTACGTGGGACTAGCATCCTACAATGAGCAGTTCTTC
- TRBJ2-1 TRBV4-1 TRBD2 CASSQGPSGGYNEQFF TGCGCCAGCAGTCAAGGGCCTAGCGGGGGCTACAATGAGCAGTTCTTC
many TRBJ1-1 TRBV27 - CASSPLGTVNTEAFF TGTGCCAGCAGTCCCCTAGGGACGGTGAACACTGAAGCTTTCTTT
many TRBJ2-4 TRBV12-3/TRBV12-4 - CASSFEMNLAKNIQYF TGTGCCAGCAGTTTTGAGATGAATCTAGCCAAAAACATTCAGTACTTC
- TRBJ2-3 TRBV29-1 TRBD2 CSAIAGALSTDTQYF TGCAGCGCTATAGCGGGAGCGCTAAGCACAGATACGCAGTATTTT
- TRBJ2-1 TRBV12-3/TRBV12-4 - CASTQDWSSYNEQFF TGTGCCAGCACCCAAGACTGGAGCTCCTACAATGAGCAGTTCTTC
- TRBJ1-1 TRBV12-3/TRBV12-4 - CASSFSEGLEAFF TGTGCCAGCAGTTTTAGCGAAGGGCTGGAAGCTTTCTTT
- TRBJ2-7 TRBV4-1 - CASSQDAGSPYEQYF TGCGCCAGCAGCCAAGATGCCGGTAGCCCCTACGAGCAGTACTTC
few TRBJ2-1 TRBV6-6 - CASLGKGGAFF TGTGCCAGCCTAGGCAAGGGGGGCGCGTTCTTC
- TRBJ1-2 TRBV12-3/TRBV12-4 - CASSFEKQAYDYGYTF TGTGCCAGCAGTTTTGAGAAACAGGCGTATGACTATGGCTACACCTTC
few TRBJ2-1 TRBV15 - CATSRGPDLSNEQFF TGTGCCACCAGCCGAGGACCCGACCTTAGCAATGAGCAGTTCTTC
- TRBJ2-1 TRBV7-9 TRBD2 CASSKNRAGVYYNEQFF TGTGCCAGCAGCAAGAACCGAGCGGGAGTGTACTACAATGAGCAGTTCTTC
- TRBJ1-2 TRBV4-3 - CASTDTLRANREGYTF TGCGCCAGCACCGATACCCTCCGGGCGAATCGAGAAGGCTACACCTTC
- TRBJ2-3 TRBV20-1 TRBD2 CSAEFNVGLAGEDSTDTQYF TGCAGTGCTGAATTCAATGTGGGACTAGCGGGGGAGGATAGCACAGATACGCAGTATTTT
- TRBJ2-7 TRBV4-1 - CASSQSVISGHGQYF TGCGCCAGCAGCCAGTCGGTGATATCGGGCCATGGGCAGTACTTC
few TRBJ2-1 TRBV6-4 - CASSTNSNNEQFF TGTGCCAGCAGTACAAACAGTAACAATGAGCAGTTCTTC
- TRBJ1-1 TRBV5-1 - CASSRGPAMNTEAFF TGCGCCAGCAGCCGTGGACCAGCCATGAACACTGAAGCTTTCTTT
few TRBJ2-7 TRBV12-3/TRBV12-4 - CASSLTGYEQYF TGTGCCAGCAGTCTCACAGGGTACGAGCAGTACTTC
- TRBJ1-1 TRBV6-1 - CASSEFGGLEAFF TGTGCCAGCAGTGAATTTGGGGGTCTTGAAGCTTTCTTT
few TRBJ2-2 TRBV7-9 - CASSGSPANTGELFF TGTGCCAGCAGCGGGAGCCCCGCAAACACCGGGGAGCTGTTTTTT
- TRBJ1-2 TRBV29-1 - CSVAGGAGYGYTF TGCAGCGTTGCCGGAGGGGCAGGTTATGGCTACACCTTC
few TRBJ2-3 TRBV6-4 - CASSEHDTSSTDTQYF TGTGCCAGCAGTGAACACGACACTAGTAGCACAGATACGCAGTATTTT
few TRBJ1-6 TRBV9 - CASSVGGGDGNLHF TGTGCCAGCAGCGTAGGTGGGGGCGATGGTAACCTCCACTTT
- TRBJ2-3 TRBV4-3 TRBD2 CASSQVFWGLAGGTDTQYF TGCGCCAGCAGCCAAGTTTTTTGGGGGCTAGCGGGGGGTACAGATACGCAGTATTTT
- TRBJ1-2 TRBV7-2 - CASSSVAGDYGYTF TGTGCCAGCAGCTCGGTGGCAGGGGACTATGGCTACACCTTC
- TRBJ2-5 TRBV13 TRBD2 CASSLGFVAGGAETQYF TGTGCCAGCAGCTTAGGATTCGTAGCGGGAGGAGCGGAGACCCAGTACTTC
- TRBJ2-1 TRBV20-1 - CSASIPTGQAYNEQFF TGCAGTGCTTCTATACCGACAGGCCAGGCATACAATGAGCAGTTCTTC